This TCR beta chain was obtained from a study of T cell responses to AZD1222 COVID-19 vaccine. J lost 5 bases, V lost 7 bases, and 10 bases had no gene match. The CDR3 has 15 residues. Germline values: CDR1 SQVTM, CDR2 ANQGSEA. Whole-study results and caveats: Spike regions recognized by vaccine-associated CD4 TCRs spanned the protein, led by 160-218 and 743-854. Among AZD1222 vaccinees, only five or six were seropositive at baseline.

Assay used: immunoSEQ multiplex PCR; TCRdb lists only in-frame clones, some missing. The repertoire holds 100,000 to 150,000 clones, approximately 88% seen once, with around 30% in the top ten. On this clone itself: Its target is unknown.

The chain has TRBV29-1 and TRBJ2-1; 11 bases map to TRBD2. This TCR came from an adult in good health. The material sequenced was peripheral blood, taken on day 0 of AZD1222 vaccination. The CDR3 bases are TGCAGCGGGTCCTCGGGGACTAGCGGTAACAATGAGCAGTTCTTC. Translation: CSGSSGTSGNNEQFF.